A selection of T cell receptor beta chains follows, all from one sample in a study of metastatic and nonmetastatic thyroid tumors. MiXCR re-clonotyped the PCR reads for TCRdb. The sample includes thousands of clones, around 33% seen only once; the top ten take roughly a fifth. Material: tumor tissue. All receptors derive from a female donor with papillary thyroid cancer or a benign thyroid nodule (not recorded which). Some clones in this sample may be carry-over from other donors' samples. Each CDR3 is given with its conserved first and last residue. D genes are given only for firm matches. Size is stated for part of the rows, as once, few or many counts, or as a class when the clone is expanded.

J gene | clone size | V gene | D gene | CDR3 DNA | CDR3 protein
TRBJ1-2 | NA | TRBV6-1 | NA | TGTGCCAGCGGGCTGGACAGTGGGGCTGGCTACACCTTC | CASGLDSGAGYTF
TRBJ2-2 | NA | TRBV12-3/TRBV12-4 | NA | TGTGCCAGCAGCAAGACAGACGGGGAGCTGTTTTTT | CASSKTDGELFF
TRBJ2-1 | medium-sized | TRBV13 | NA | TGTGCCAGCAGCCTTTCGTTAGAGCAGTTCTTC | CASSLSLEQFF
TRBJ2-7 | NA | TRBV27 | NA | TGTGCCAGCAGTTTACGTGACACATCCTACGAGCAGTACTTC | CASSLRDTSYEQYF
TRBJ1-2 | NA | TRBV5-1 | TRBD1 | TGCGCCAGCAGCGGCGGGACAGGGACTAACTATGGCTACACCTTC | CASSGGTGTNYGYTF
TRBJ2-7 | few | TRBV6-5 | NA | TGTGCCAGCAGTTATAGTCTTTACTACGAGCAGTACTTC | CASSYSLYYEQYF
TRBJ2-7 | once | TRBV4-1 | TRBD2 | TGCGCCAGCAGCCAAGCCGTCCTGGACGGGGGGTACGAGCAGTACTTC | CASSQAVLDGGYEQYF
TRBJ2-3 | few | TRBV19 | NA | TGTGCCAGTAGTATCGGCGGAACAGATACGCAGTATTTT | CASSIGGTDTQYF
TRBJ1-2 | NA | TRBV20-1 | NA | TGCAGTGCTAGGCGTAGGGACAACTATGGCTACACCTTC | CSARRRDNYGYTF
TRBJ2-3 | NA | TRBV2 | NA | TGTGCCAGCAGTAAATTGGACAGATTAAGCACAGATACGCAGTATTTT | CASSKLDRLSTDTQYF
TRBJ1-1 | many | TRBV3-1 | NA | TGTGCCAGCAGCCAAGATCTGTCCACTGAAGCTTTCTTT | CASSQDLSTEAFF
TRBJ1-1 | NA | TRBV28 | NA | TGTGCCAGCAGTCAGACAGGCCTGAACACTGAAGCTTTCTTT | CASSQTGLNTEAFF
TRBJ2-7 | medium-sized | TRBV9 | NA | TGTGCCAGCAGCGTAGATGGCGGCAACTACGAGCAGTACTTC | CASSVDGGNYEQYF
TRBJ1-5 | few | TRBV6-2/TRBV6-3 | TRBD1 | TGTGCCAGCAGTTCCAGGACAGGGCGGCATCAGCCCCAGCATTTT | CASSSRTGRHQPQHF
TRBJ2-2 | NA | TRBV5-5 | TRBD1 | TGTGCCAGCAGCATCAGACAGGGGGCGAACACCGGGGAGCTGTTTTTT | CASSIRQGANTGELFF
TRBJ2-3 | NA | TRBV11-3 | NA | TGTGCCAGCAGCTTCAGTAGCGGACGCACAGATACGCAGTATTTT | CASSFSSGRTDTQYF
TRBJ2-1 | few | TRBV24-1 | NA | TGTGCCACCATTGATTTGAGGGTGAATGAGCAGTTCTTC | CATIDLRVNEQFF
TRBJ1-2 | NA | TRBV6-1 | TRBD1 | TGTGCCAGCAGCGGTGGACCAGGGGGCGACTATGGCTACACCTTC | CASSGGPGGDYGYTF
TRBJ1-2 | NA | TRBV6-1 | TRBD1 | TGTGCCAGCATTCCGGACAGGGCGAGATATGGCTACACCTTC | CASIPDRARYGYTF
TRBJ2-7 | few | TRBV12-3/TRBV12-4 | NA | TGTGCCAGCAGTTTCGGGCAGGGCCCCCGCGAGCAATACTTC | CASSFGQGPREQYF
TRBJ2-3 | NA | TRBV18 | TRBD1 | TGTGCCGGCTCAGTGACAGGGAAAGATACGCAGTATTTT | CAGSVTGKDTQYF
TRBJ1-2 | NA | TRBV6-5 | NA | TGTGCCAGCAGTTACGCCTCGGGTGAGGGCCGGTTAGGCTACACCTTC | CASSYASGEGRLGYTF
TRBJ2-7 | few | TRBV19 | TRBD1 | TGTGCCAGTAGTCCGACAGGGGGCATGACGGGGCAGTACTTC | CASSPTGGMTGQYF
TRBJ2-2 | NA | TRBV19 | TRBD2 | TGTGCCAGTAGTCTAGCGGGAGCCGGGGAGCTGTTTTTT | CASSLAGAGELFF